The subject of this entry is one T cell receptor beta chain. Clones were read by immunoSEQ multiplex PCR, and TCRdb kept only the in-frame ones, dropping some. The repertoire holds 150,000 to 200,000 clones, 65% to 90% seen once, with 12% to 15% in the top ten. The data were obtained in a study of blood T cell repertoires in COVID-19. CDR1 and CDR2 (germline): SEHNR, FQNEAQ (reference sequence). This CDR3 has 13 amino acids. Trimming shortened V by 3 bases and J by 2 bases, and 7 bases separated the two germline ends. Sequences were obtained from PBMCs or T cells enriched from blood (not recorded which). The chain carries TRBV7-9 and TRBJ2-5; TRBD2 is a possible D gene (5 bases). This receptor was obtained from a man aged 45 to 65 who had recovered from COVID-19. CDR3 nucleotides: TGTGCCAGCAGCTTCGGACTGCAAGAGACCCAGTACTTC. This sequence encodes CASSFGLQETQYF.